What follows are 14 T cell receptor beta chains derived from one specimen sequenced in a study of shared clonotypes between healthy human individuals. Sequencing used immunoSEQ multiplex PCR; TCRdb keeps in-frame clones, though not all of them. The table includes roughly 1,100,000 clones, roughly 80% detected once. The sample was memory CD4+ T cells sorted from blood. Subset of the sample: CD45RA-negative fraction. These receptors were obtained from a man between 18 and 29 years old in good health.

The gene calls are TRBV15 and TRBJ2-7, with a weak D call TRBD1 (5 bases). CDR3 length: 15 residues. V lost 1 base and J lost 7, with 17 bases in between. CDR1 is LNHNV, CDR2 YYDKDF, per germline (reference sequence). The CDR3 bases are TGTGCCACCAGCAGAGTCGGGCAGGGTGTCTTGGAGCAGTACTTC. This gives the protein CATSRVGQGVLEQYF.

The CDR3 region is CASSLAGEQFF. The CDR3 DNA sequence: TGTGCCAGCAGCTTAGCTGGAGAGCAGTTCTTC. The chain is built from TRBV11-1 and TRBJ2-1, with unresolved D. The V gene lost 0 bases and the J gene lost 10 bases, with 4 bases spanning the gap. Germline V gene data show CDR1 as SGHAT and CDR2 as FQDESV (reference sequence). The CDR3 loop spans 11 amino acids.

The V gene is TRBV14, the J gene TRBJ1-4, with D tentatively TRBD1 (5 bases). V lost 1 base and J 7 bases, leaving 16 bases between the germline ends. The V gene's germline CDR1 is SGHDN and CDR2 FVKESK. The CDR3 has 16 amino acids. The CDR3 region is CASSQVRGASAEKLFF. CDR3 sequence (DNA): TGTGCCAGCAGCCAAGTGAGAGGGGCCTCAGCTGAAAAACTGTTTTTT.

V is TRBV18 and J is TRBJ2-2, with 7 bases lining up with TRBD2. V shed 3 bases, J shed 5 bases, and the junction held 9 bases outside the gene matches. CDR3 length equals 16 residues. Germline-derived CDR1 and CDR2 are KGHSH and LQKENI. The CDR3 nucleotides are TGTGCCAGCTCACCGGCCCAGACTAGCAGTACCGGGGAGCTGTTTTTT. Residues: CASSPAQTSSTGELFF.

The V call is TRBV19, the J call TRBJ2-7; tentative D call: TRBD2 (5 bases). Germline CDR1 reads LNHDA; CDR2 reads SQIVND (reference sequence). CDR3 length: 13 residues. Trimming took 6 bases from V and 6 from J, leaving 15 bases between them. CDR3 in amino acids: CASSGKGLLEQYF. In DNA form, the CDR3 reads TGTGCCAGTAGCGGGAAGGGTCTACTCGAGCAGTACTTC.

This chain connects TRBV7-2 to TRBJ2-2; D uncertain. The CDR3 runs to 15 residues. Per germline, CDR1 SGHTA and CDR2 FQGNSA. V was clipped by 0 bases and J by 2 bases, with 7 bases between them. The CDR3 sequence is CASSLATTNTGELFF. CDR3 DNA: TGTGCCAGCAGCTTAGCCACGACCAACACCGGGGAGCTGTTTTTT.

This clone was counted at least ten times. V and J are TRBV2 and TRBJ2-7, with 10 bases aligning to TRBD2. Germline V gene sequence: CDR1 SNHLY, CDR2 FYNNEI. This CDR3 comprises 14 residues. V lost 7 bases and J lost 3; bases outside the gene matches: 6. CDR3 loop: CASTGLAVIYEQYF. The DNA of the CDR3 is TGTGCCAGCACCGGACTAGCGGTTATCTACGAGCAGTACTTC. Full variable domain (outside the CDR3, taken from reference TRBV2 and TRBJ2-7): EPEVTQTPSHQVTQMGQEVILRCVPISNHLYFYWYRQILGQKVEFLVSFYNNEISEKSEIFDDQFSVERPDGSNFTLKIRSTKLEDSAMYFCASTGLAVIYEQYFGPGTRLTVT.

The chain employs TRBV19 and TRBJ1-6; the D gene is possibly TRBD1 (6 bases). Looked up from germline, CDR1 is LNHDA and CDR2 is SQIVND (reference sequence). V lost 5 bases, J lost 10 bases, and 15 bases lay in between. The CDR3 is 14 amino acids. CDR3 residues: CASSHTGLASPLHF. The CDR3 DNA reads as TGTGCCAGTAGTCATACAGGGCTCGCATCACCCCTCCACTTT.

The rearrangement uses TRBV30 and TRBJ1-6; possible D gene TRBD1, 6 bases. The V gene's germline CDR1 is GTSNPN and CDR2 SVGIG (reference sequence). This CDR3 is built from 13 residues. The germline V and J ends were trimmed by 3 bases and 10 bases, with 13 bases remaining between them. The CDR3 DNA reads TGTGCCTGGAGAACAGGGCTAGACTCACCCCTCCACTTT. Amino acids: CAWRTGLDSPLHF.

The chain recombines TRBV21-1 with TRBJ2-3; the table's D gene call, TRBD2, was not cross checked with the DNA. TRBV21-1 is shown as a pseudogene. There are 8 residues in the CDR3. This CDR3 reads CARDTQYF. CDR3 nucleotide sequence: TGTGCCCGAGATACGCAGTATTTT.

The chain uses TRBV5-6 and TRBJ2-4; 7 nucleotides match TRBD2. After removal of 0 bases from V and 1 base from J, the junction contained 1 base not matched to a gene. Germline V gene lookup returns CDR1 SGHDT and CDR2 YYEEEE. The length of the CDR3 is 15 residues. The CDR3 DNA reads TGTGCCAGCAGCTTGGGCGGGAGTGCCAAAAACATTCAGTACTTC. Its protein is CASSLGGSAKNIQYF.

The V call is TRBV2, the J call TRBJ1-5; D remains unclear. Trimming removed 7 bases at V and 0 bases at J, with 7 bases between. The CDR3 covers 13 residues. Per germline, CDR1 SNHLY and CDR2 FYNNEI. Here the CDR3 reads CASTSHSNQPQHF. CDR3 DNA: TGTGCCAGCACCAGCCATAGCAATCAGCCCCAGCATTTT. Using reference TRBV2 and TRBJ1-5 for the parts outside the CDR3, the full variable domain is EPEVTQTPSHQVTQMGQEVILRCVPISNHLYFYWYRQILGQKVEFLVSFYNNEISEKSEIFDDQFSVERPDGSNFTLKIRSTKLEDSAMYFCASTSHSNQPQHFGDGTRLSIL.

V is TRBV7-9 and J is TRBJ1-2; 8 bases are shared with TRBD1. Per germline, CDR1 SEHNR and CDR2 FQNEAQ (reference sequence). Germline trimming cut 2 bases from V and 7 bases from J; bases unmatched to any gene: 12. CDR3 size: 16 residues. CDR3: CASSLKSARGPSGYTF. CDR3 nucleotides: TGTGCCAGCAGCTTAAAATCGGCCAGGGGGCCCAGTGGCTACACCTTC.

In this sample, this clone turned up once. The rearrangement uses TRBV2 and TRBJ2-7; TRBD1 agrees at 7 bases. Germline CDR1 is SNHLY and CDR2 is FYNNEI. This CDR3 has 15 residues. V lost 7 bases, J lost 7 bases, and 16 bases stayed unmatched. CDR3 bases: TGTGCCAGCAAGGTATCTGGAGGACAGGTTGGAGAGCAGTACTTC. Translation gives CASKVSGGQVGEQYF.